The 24 T cell receptor beta chains in this list originate from one sample, sequenced in a study of blood T cells in healthy people across ages. A second PCR of 7 to 11 cycles used a sample-barcoded 5' primer and a J-beta primer mix. Each CDR3 protein gets one entry after TCRdb re-called the 5' RACE reads with MiXCR. The sample has about 810,000 distinct CDR3 sequences, around 36% seen once. Sequences were obtained from blood. The receptor source for this set is a man aged 18 to 29 in good health.

Ten or more counts support this clonotype. This sequence joins TRBV6-1 and TRBJ1-2; TRBD1 matches 8 bases. This CDR3 comprises 12 residues. The germline gives CDR1 MNHNS, CDR2 SASEGT. Trimming took 6 bases from V and 3 from J; bases not matched to a gene: 0. CDR3 nucleotide sequence: TGTGCCAGCAGACAGGGGGACTATGGCTACACCTTC. Translating gives CASRQGDYGYTF.

The table lists this clonotype with many counts. J is TRBJ1-2 and V is TRBV5-6, with 7 bases aligning to TRBD1. Germline V lookup: CDR1 SGHDT, CDR2 YYEEEE. V lost 5 bases and J lost 8; bases outside the gene matches: 6. This CDR3 has 12 amino acids. The CDR3 is CASSSGQAGYTF. The DNA of the CDR3 is TGTGCCAGCAGTTCCGGACAGGCGGGCTACACCTTC.

This clonotype was counted a few times. The V call is TRBV4-2, the J call TRBJ2-1; TRBD2 is a possible D gene (5 bases). Trimming took off 0 bases at V and 6 bases at J, with 9 bases between the two ends. The V gene's germline CDR1 is LGHNA and CDR2 YNFKEQ. CDR3 size: 14 residues. The CDR3 region is CASSQEEASNEQFF. The CDR3 bases are TGTGCCAGCAGCCAAGAGGAGGCTAGCAATGAGCAGTTCTTC.

The rearrangement links TRBV12-3 or TRBV12-4 to TRBJ2-1, with a tentative D call TRBD2 (7 bases). With the DNA end fitting TRBJ2-7 better, the J assignment may be wrong. This CDR3 is built from 17 residues. The CDR3 DNA reads TGTGCCAGCAGTTTAACGGCGGGGGCCTCCTCCTACAATGAGCAGTACTTC. Amino acids: CASSLTAGASSYNEQYF.

This clonotype was observed a handful of times. This chain joins TRBV2 and TRBJ2-7, with TRBD1 matching over 7 bases. Germline CDR1 and CDR2: SNHLY and FYNNEI. CDR3 size: 15 residues. With V trimmed by 6 bases and J by 0 bases, 8 bases remained unmatched. The CDR3 loop is CASRGWGTDSYEQYF. CDR3 in DNA: TGTGCCAGCAGAGGGTGGGGGACAGACTCCTACGAGCAGTACTTC.

This chain uses TRBV4-3 with TRBJ2-3; D not certain. In germline, CDR1 is LGHNA, CDR2 YSLEER. The V and J ends lost 2 bases and 0 bases respectively, with 9 bases between them. The CDR3 length is 15 residues. DNA of the CDR3: TGCGCCAGCAGCCAACGTGGACGAAGCACAGATACGCAGTATTTT. This sequence encodes CASSQRGRSTDTQYF.

V gene TRBV6-6 combines with J gene TRBJ1-1; tentative D call: TRBD1 (6 bases). Trimming left V 4 bases short and J 5 bases short, with 11 bases between. CDR1 is MNHNY and CDR2 is SVGAGI in the germline V gene (reference sequence). The CDR3 runs 13 residues. CDR3 sequence: CASSWGGSTEAFF. In nucleotides, the CDR3 is TGTGCCAGCAGTTGGGGGGGCTCGACTGAAGCTTTCTTT.

This sequence joins TRBV14 and TRBJ1-1; D is uncertain. This CDR3 is built from 16 residues. V dropped 0 bases and J dropped 2 bases, with 13 bases sitting between them. CDR1 and CDR2 (germline): SGHDN, FVKESK. The CDR3 sequence is CASSQDQRAGNTEAFF. The CDR3 DNA follows: TGTGCCAGCAGCCAAGATCAGAGGGCGGGTAACACTGAAGCTTTCTTT.

The chain recombines TRBV7-9 with TRBJ1-2; D may be TRBD1 (6 bases). Germline values: CDR1 SEHNR, CDR2 FQNEAQ (reference sequence). This CDR3 comprises 15 residues. Trimming stripped 4 bases from V and 2 bases from J, with 14 bases between. The CDR3 here is CASSSTGLMNYGYTF. CDR3 DNA sequence: TGTGCCAGCAGCTCTACAGGGTTGATGAACTATGGCTACACCTTC.

This clonotype showed up just a few times. The chain employs TRBV2 and TRBJ1-1; D call uncertain. The germline V and J ends were trimmed by 2 bases and 1 base, with 5 bases remaining between them. The CDR3 totals 13 residues. From germline, CDR1 is SNHLY and CDR2 FYNNEI. DNA for the CDR3: TGTGCCAGCAGTGAATCAGCGAACACTGAAGCTTTCTTT. Encoded protein: CASSESANTEAFF.

In the case of this clonotype: This may come from a read error, since a much larger clone is one base off. The chain has TRBV12-3 or TRBV12-4 and TRBJ2-3, with D perhaps being TRBD1 or TRBD2 (5 bases each). The CDR3 is 15 amino acids. CDR3: CASSPGAGRTDTEYF. The CDR3 coding sequence is TGTGCCAGCAGCCCCGGGGCAGGCCGCACAGATACGGAGTATTTT.

This clonotype appeared a few times. The chain carries TRBV6-1 and TRBJ1-2; 7 bases match TRBD1. Germline trimming cut 0 bases from V and 4 bases from J; bases unmatched to any gene: 5. The CDR3 sequence is 15 residues long. CDR1 and CDR2 (germline): MNHNS, SASEGT. The CDR3 DNA reads as TGTGCCAGCAGTGAAGCCGATGGACAGGCCTATGGCTACACCTTC. Protein: CASSEADGQAYGYTF.

The chain employs TRBV6-6 and TRBJ2-3; D gene uncertain. Per the germline V gene, CDR1 is MNHNY and CDR2 is SVGAGI (reference sequence). The V end lost 5 bases, the J end lost 6 bases, and 12 bases lay between the germline ends. This CDR3 is built from 13 residues. This CDR3 is CASSPRPRDTQYF. The CDR3 DNA reads TGTGCCAGCAGTCCACGTCCTAGGGATACGCAGTATTTT.

The J gene is TRBJ1-6, the V gene TRBV7-2; D is perhaps TRBD1 (5 bases). The germline CDR1 and CDR2 sequences are SGHTA and FQGNSA. Trimming took 5 bases from V and 7 from J, leaving 12 bases between them. CDR3 length equals 14 residues. In DNA, the CDR3 is TGTGCCAGCAGCCCCGACAGATCCAATTCACCCCTCCACTTT. Translating gives CASSPDRSNSPLHF.

The table lists this clonotype with many counts. The rearrangement joins TRBV5-1 to TRBJ2-1; 7 nucleotides line up with TRBD2. The length of the CDR3 is 14 residues. Germline V gene lookup returns CDR1 SGHRS and CDR2 YFSETQ. V trimming: 4 bases; J trimming: 6 bases; junction bases outside the gene matches: 7. CDR3 amino acids: CASSPGLVTNEQFF. For the CDR3, the DNA is TGCGCCAGCAGCCCCGGACTAGTCACCAATGAGCAGTTCTTC.

This clonotype turned up a few times. The rearrangement uses TRBV2 and TRBJ2-1, with D perhaps TRBD2 (5 bases). V lost 2 bases, J lost 5 bases, and 10 bases lay in between. CDR3 size: 14 residues. Germline V CDR1 and CDR2: SNHLY, FYNNEI. CDR3 sequence: CASSELGRDNEQFF. In DNA form, the CDR3 reads TGTGCCAGCAGTGAATTGGGGAGAGACAATGAGCAGTTCTTC.

The V and J genes are TRBV7-2 and TRBJ1-4; D unresolved. The V gene lost 1 base and the J gene lost 8 bases, with 14 bases spanning the gap. The CDR3 spans 15 residues. CDR1 and CDR2 (germline): SGHTA, FQGNSA. The CDR3 loop reads CASSLVREAAEKLFF. CDR3 bases: TGTGCCAGCAGCTTAGTCCGGGAGGCGGCGGAAAAACTGTTTTTT. Drawing the rest from reference TRBV7-2 and TRBJ1-4, the complete variable domain is GAGVSQSPSNKVTEKGKDVELRCDPISGHTALYWYRQSLGQGLEFLIYFQGNSAPDKSGLPSDRFSAERTGGSVSTLTIQRTQQEDSAVYLCASSLVREAAEKLFFGSGTQLSVL.

Only a few counts were recorded for this clonotype. The genes are TRBV7-2 and TRBJ2-4, with D unclear. The CDR3 extends over 12 amino acids. The germline CDR1 and CDR2 sequences are SGHTA and FQGNSA. V dropped 5 bases and J dropped 4 bases, with 6 bases sitting between them. CDR3 region: CASSAGKNIQYF. Here the CDR3 DNA reads TGTGCCAGCAGCGCTGGAAAAAACATTCAGTACTTC. Filled out from reference TRBV7-2 and TRBJ2-4, the complete variable domain reads GAGVSQSPSNKVTEKGKDVELRCDPISGHTALYWYRQSLGQGLEFLIYFQGNSAPDKSGLPSDRFSAERTGGSVSTLTIQRTQQEDSAVYLCASSAGKNIQYFGAGTRLSVL.

The chain's CDR3 is CASSDLVYGYTF. The CDR3 nucleotides read TGTGCCAGCAGTGACTTGGTGTATGGCTACACCTTC. The rearrangement links TRBV7-9 to TRBJ1-2, with D hard to call. The CDR3 extends over 12 amino acids. V was shortened by 6 bases and J by 5 bases, with 10 bases between the two germline ends. Germline V gene sequence: CDR1 SEHNR, CDR2 FQNEAQ (reference sequence).

This clonotype showed up many times. V gene TRBV5-5 combines with J gene TRBJ2-1; TRBD2 might be the D (6 bases). Germline CDR1 and CDR2: SGHKS and YYEKEE (reference sequence). Trimming pared 4 bases from V and 6 bases from J, leaving 23 bases between. The CDR3 runs 17 residues. The CDR3 nucleotides are TGTGCCAGCAGCCGACTGAGTGGGGGGATAATAGGCAATGAGCAGTTCTTC. Translation gives CASSRLSGGIIGNEQFF.

V usage is TRBV5-1 and J usage is TRBJ1-2; TRBD1 matches 8 bases. V trimming: 4 bases; J trimming: 2 bases; junction bases outside the gene matches: 7. The germline gives CDR1 SGHRS, CDR2 YFSETQ. The CDR3 is 15 residues long. The CDR3 sequence is CASSLEAGGNYGYTF. CDR3 DNA: TGCGCCAGCAGCCTCGAGGCAGGGGGCAACTATGGCTACACCTTC. Full variable domain (remainder filled in from reference TRBV5-1 and TRBJ1-2): KAGVTQTPRYLIKTRGQQVTLSCSPISGHRSVSWYQQTPGQGLQFLFEYFSETQRNKGNFPGRFSGRQFSNSRSEMNVSTLELGDSALYLCASSLEAGGNYGYTFGSGTRLTVV.

This clonotype came up many times. This chain connects TRBV20-1 to TRBJ2-3, with D unclear. Germline lookup yields CDR1 DFQATT and CDR2 SNEGSKA (reference sequence). CDR3 size: 14 residues. With 0 bases removed from V and 2 bases from J, the gap between germline ends came to 9 bases. In DNA form, the CDR3 reads TGCAGTGCTAGAGACTCCAGGCTCACAGATACGCAGTATTTT. This encodes CSARDSRLTDTQYF.

This clonotype was counted between two and nine times. The gene calls are TRBV12-3 or TRBV12-4 and TRBJ1-5; 7 bases are shared with TRBD1. The CDR3 consists of 14 residues. Trimming at V came to 6 bases and at J to 2 bases, leaving 4 bases not matched to a gene. The CDR3 sequence is CASRYGTGNQPQHF. CDR3 nucleotide sequence: TGTGCCAGCAGATACGGGACAGGCAATCAGCCCCAGCATTTT.

For this clonotype: This may be a read error, as it is one base from a much larger clone. The chain carries TRBV29-1 and TRBJ2-5; D is undetermined. The CDR3 consists of 10 residues. Germline V gene sequence: CDR1 SQVTM, CDR2 ANQGSEA. Trimming took off 8 bases at V and 3 bases at J, with 7 bases between the two ends. CDR3 region: CSIRKETQYF. CDR3 in DNA: TGCAGCATTCGAAAAGAGACCCAGTACTTC.